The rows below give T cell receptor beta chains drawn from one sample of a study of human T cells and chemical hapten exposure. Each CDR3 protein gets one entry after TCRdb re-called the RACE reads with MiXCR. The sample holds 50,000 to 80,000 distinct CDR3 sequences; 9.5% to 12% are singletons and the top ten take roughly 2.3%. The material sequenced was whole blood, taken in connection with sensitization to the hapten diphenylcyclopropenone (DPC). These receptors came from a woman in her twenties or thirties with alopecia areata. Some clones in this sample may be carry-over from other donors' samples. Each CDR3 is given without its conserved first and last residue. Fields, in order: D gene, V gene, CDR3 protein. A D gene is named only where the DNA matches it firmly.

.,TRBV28,ASSRNQPQH
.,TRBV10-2,ASSEAGANVLT
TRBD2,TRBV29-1,SVEAGAGGGTQY
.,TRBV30,ALGGGQGQPQH
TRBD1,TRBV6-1,ASSPTGGYQPQH
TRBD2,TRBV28,ASSTPGLGKTDTQY
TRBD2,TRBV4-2,ASSQSGRAYEQY
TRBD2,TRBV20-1,SATSGGAETQY
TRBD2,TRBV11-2,ASSSRLAGFETQY
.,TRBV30,AWMFGNSPLH
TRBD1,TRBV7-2,ASSRGQGAFRSSGNTIY
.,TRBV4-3,ASSQDGAVQGNGYT
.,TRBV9,ASSVDIGGALRETQY
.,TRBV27,ASNSGWNTEAF
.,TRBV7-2,ASSLNSMVSLRQY
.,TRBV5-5,ASTIVVGANSPLH
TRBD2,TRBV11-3,ASSYGLAGVGEQY
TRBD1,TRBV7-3,ASSLLTGTGGSYEQY
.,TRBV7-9,ASSNSGGSGYT
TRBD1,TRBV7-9,ASSLARDRGGEQY
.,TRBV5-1,ASSWDYTGELF
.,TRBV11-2,ASSSFAGDDLFEAF
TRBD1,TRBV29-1,NPGRGLYEQY
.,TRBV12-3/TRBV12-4,ASSLESRGAF
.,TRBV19,ASSRTGSYEQY
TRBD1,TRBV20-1,SARGRAPTGPLH
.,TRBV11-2,ASSDPLALGYEQY
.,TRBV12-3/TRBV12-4,ASSPPGHLSTDTQY
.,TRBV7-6,ASSLRQISEQY
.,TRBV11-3,ASTPWGRGTGELF
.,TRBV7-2,ASSPIVGTDTQY
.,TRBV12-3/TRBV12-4,ASSVQGNTEAF
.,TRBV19,ASSSRGPFSGNTIY
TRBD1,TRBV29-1,SVSGDRASYEQY
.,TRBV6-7,ASSEEETQY
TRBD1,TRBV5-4,ASSTVGTGLSGNTIY
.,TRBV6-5,ASSFVGGRSGTQY
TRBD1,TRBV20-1,SARDSQFSSNYGYT
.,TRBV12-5,ASVLAWGLGYNEQF
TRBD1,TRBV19,ASRGDRWAYEQY
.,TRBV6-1,ASSWDRSSYNSPLH
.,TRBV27,ASSYGYSTDTQY
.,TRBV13,ASNKGAAGANVLT
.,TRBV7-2,ASSFFHEQF
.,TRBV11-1,ASSFNHGQPQH
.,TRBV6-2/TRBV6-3,ASSGGQRLHRRRDEQF
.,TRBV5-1,ASSLGSSYNEQF
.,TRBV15,ATSRGLTGTEAF
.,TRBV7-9,ASSLGGDNSPLH
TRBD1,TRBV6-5,ASGATGDPYGYT
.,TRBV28,ATFFTRGYT
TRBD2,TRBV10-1,ASRRLAGRTGELF
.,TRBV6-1,ASRGTEYNSPLH
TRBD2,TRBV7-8,ASSHPGTSTHNEQF
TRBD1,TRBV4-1,ASSPGTGGAEAF